What follows are 25 T cell receptor beta chains derived from one specimen sequenced in a study of cytomegalovirus exposure and HLA in healthy donors (dated by TCRdb to 2016 to 2017). Libraries were constructed by the immunoSEQ multiplex PCR assay. TCRdb took over this immuneACCESS table, retaining in-frame rearrangements with V and J assigned. Such tables are incomplete; in checked studies, under half of the missing clones stem from an unresolved V gene, and the remainder is unexplained. This sample comprises fewer than 200,000 clones, about 85% of them detected only once. 16% of the sample is taken by the ten largest. Specimen: PBMCs. All receptors derive from a man aged 18-30 years in good health and CMV-seropositive.

The rearrangement uses TRBV9 and TRBJ2-1, with 10 bases aligning to TRBD1. The trim removed 3 bases at V and 8 bases at J, leaving 8 bases unmatched. The CDR3 consists of 15 residues. Germline loops: CDR1 SGDLS, CDR2 YYNGEE. This chain's CDR3 is CASSGTGGANDEQFF. DNA of the CDR3: TGTGCCAGCAGCGGGACAGGGGGAGCCAATGATGAGCAGTTCTTC.

This clone was counted many times. The chain carries TRBV5-6 and TRBJ1-2; 8 positions match TRBD1. V shed 4 bases and J 5 bases; nucleotides not matched to a gene: 7. The CDR3 runs to 14 residues. CDR1 is SGHDT and CDR2 is YYEEEE in the germline V gene. DNA of the CDR3: TGTGCCAGCAGCAATGACAGGGGTTCATATGGCTACACCTTC. It is translated as CASSNDRGSYGYTF. The variable domain in full, completed from reference TRBV5-6 and TRBJ1-2, reads DAGVTQSPTHLIKTRGQQVTLRCSPKSGHDTVSWYQQALGQGPQFIFQYYEEEERQRGNFPDRFSGHQFPNYSSELNVNALLLGDSALYLCASSNDRGSYGYTFGSGTRLTVV.

The genes are TRBV6-5 and TRBJ1-6; D unclear. Germline CDR1 is MNHEY and CDR2 is SVGAGI. Trimming took 7 bases from V and 5 from J, leaving 9 bases between them. The CDR3 has 13 residues. The CDR3 region is CASTGYNNSPLHF. The CDR3 DNA reads as TGTGCCAGCACGGGTTATAATAATTCACCCCTCCACTTT.

The chain uses TRBV29-1 and TRBJ1-1; 9 nucleotides line up with TRBD1. This CDR3 region has 14 residues. J lost 4 bases, V lost 4 bases, and 7 bases had no gene match. CDR1 is SQVTM and CDR2 is ANQGSEA in the germline V gene. The CDR3 DNA is TGCAGCGTTGTACAGGGGGCGCCGGGCACTGAAGCTTTCTTT. Translating gives CSVVQGAPGTEAFF.

The chain employs TRBV10-1 and TRBJ2-5; the D gene is possibly TRBD1 (6 bases). There are 16 residues in the CDR3. Trimming cost V 0 bases and J 1 base, with 12 bases left between them. Germline assignment: CDR1 WNHNN and CDR2 SYGVQD (reference sequence). The CDR3 is CASSESRGFFQETQYF. CDR3 DNA: TGCGCCAGCAGTGAGTCGAGGGGGTTCTTCCAAGAGACCCAGTACTTC.

The chain combines TRBV12-5 with TRBJ2-7; possibly TRBD2 for D (6 bases). V shed 0 bases and J shed 5 bases, with 14 bases lying between them. CDR1 and CDR2 (germline): LGHNT, FRNRAP. CDR3 size: 15 residues. CDR3 residues: CASGLVTGVQHEQYF. The CDR3 DNA reads TGTGCTAGTGGTTTGGTAACGGGGGTACAACACGAGCAGTACTTC. Using reference TRBV12-5 and TRBJ2-7 for the parts outside the CDR3, the full variable domain is DARVTQTPRHKVTEMGQEVTMRCQPILGHNTVFWYRQTMMQGLELLAYFRNRAPLDDSGMPKDRFSAEMPDATLATLKIQPSEPRDSAVYFCASGLVTGVQHEQYFGPGTRLTVT.

This rearrangement joins TRBV19 to TRBJ1-2; D not certain. The CDR3 is 14 residues long. The V gene lost 6 bases and the J gene lost 3 bases, with 14 bases spanning the gap. Germline V gene sequence: CDR1 LNHDA, CDR2 SQIVND (reference sequence). The CDR3 DNA is TGTGCCAGTAGCCGTCCCGGGTCCCACTATGGCTACACCTTC. Protein sequence: CASSRPGSHYGYTF. Using reference TRBV19 and TRBJ1-2 for the parts outside the CDR3, the full variable domain is DGGITQSPKYLFRKEGQNVTLSCEQNLNHDAMYWYRQDPGQGLRLIYYSQIVNDFQKGDIAEGYSVSREKKESFPLTVTSAQKNPTAFYLCASSRPGSHYGYTFGSGTRLTVV.

This clone was found a few times. The V and J genes are TRBV4-2 and TRBJ2-3, with D possibly TRBD1 on 5 matching bases. The V and J ends lost 1 base and 0 bases respectively, with 11 bases between them. This CDR3 spans 16 amino acids. Germline loops: CDR1 LGHNA, CDR2 YNFKEQ. CDR3 DNA sequence: TGTGCCAGCAGCCAAGTAGGGGCAGTAAGCACAGATACGCAGTATTTT. It encodes CASSQVGAVSTDTQYF.

As DNA, the CDR3 is TGCGCCAGCAGCTTGGCCGCGGTAGCGGGGAGGTTCGATGAGCAGTTCTTC. It specifies CASSLAAVAGRFDEQFF. This rearrangement joins TRBV5-1 to TRBJ2-1, with TRBD2 matching over 8 bases. Germline V CDR1 and CDR2: SGHRS, YFSETQ. This CDR3 has 17 amino acids. V was pared by 0 bases and J by 8 bases, with 13 bases of the junction left unmatched. Full variable domain (remainder filled in from reference TRBV5-1 and TRBJ2-1): KAGVTQTPRYLIKTRGQQVTLSCSPISGHRSVSWYQQTPGQGLQFLFEYFSETQRNKGNFPGRFSGRQFSNSRSEMNVSTLELGDSALYLCASSLAAVAGRFDEQFFGPGTRLTVL.

The chain joins TRBV6-5 to TRBJ2-7; weak D call: TRBD1 (5 bases). Trimming removed 0 bases from V and 4 bases from J, with 16 bases in between. Germline loops: CDR1 MNHEY, CDR2 SVGAGI. The CDR3 covers 16 residues. This CDR3 reads CASSYSNLDSHYEQYF. The CDR3 coding sequence is TGTGCCAGCAGTTACTCGAACCTTGACAGCCATTACGAGCAGTACTTC.

The chain employs TRBV9 and TRBJ2-3; 12 positions agree with TRBD2. CDR3 length equals 17 residues. The V gene's germline CDR1 is SGDLS and CDR2 YYNGEE. V lost 3 bases to trimming and J lost 4 bases; unmatched junction nucleotides: 9. CDR3 coding DNA: TGTGCCAGCAGCGACGAAGGACTAGCGGGGAGAGCAGATACGCAGTATTTT. Amino acid sequence: CASSDEGLAGRADTQYF.

The chain uses TRBV19 and TRBJ1-1; D gene ambiguous. V lost 3 bases, J lost 1 base, and 6 bases lay in between. This CDR3 is 13 amino acids long. CDR1 LNHDA and CDR2 SQIVND come from the germline V gene (reference sequence). The CDR3 here is CASSMARNTEAFF. CDR3 nucleotide sequence: TGTGCCAGTAGTATGGCCAGGAACACTGAAGCTTTCTTT. The whole variable domain, remainder taken from reference TRBV19 and TRBJ1-1, is DGGITQSPKYLFRKEGQNVTLSCEQNLNHDAMYWYRQDPGQGLRLIYYSQIVNDFQKGDIAEGYSVSREKKESFPLTVTSAQKNPTAFYLCASSMARNTEAFFGQGTRLTVV.

J is TRBJ2-6 and V is TRBV4-2; TRBD1 might be the D (5 bases). Per germline, CDR1 LGHNA and CDR2 YNFKEQ. This CDR3 has 16 amino acids. The V gene lost 0 bases and the J gene lost 1 base, with 7 bases spanning the gap. Written as DNA, the CDR3 is TGTGCCAGCAGCCAAGATCAGGGATCTGGGGCCAACGTCCTGACTTTC. Encoded protein: CASSQDQGSGANVLTF.

J is TRBJ2-1 and V is TRBV19; the match to TRBD1 covers 7 bases. The CDR3 has 12 residues. The J segment lost 6 bases and the V segment lost 5 bases, leaving 1 base of the junction unmatched. Germline lookup yields CDR1 LNHDA and CDR2 SQIVND (reference sequence). CDR3 sequence: CASSAGGNEQFF. DNA of the CDR3: TGTGCCAGTAGTGCAGGGGGCAATGAGCAGTTCTTC.

CDR3 bases: TGTGCCAGCAGCCTCAGTGGGAGGACAGATACGCAGTATTTT. It yields the protein CASSLSGRTDTQYF. The chain uses TRBV7-9 and TRBJ2-3; possibly TRBD2 for D (6 bases). V was trimmed by 5 bases and J by 3 bases, leaving 12 bases between them. CDR1 is SEHNR, CDR2 FQNEAQ, per germline (reference sequence). The CDR3 extends over 14 amino acids.

The gene calls are TRBV5-1 and TRBJ2-5; 8 bases align to TRBD2. The length of the CDR3 is 15 residues. Germline V gene data show CDR1 as SGHRS and CDR2 as YFSETQ. V was clipped by 4 bases and J by 0 bases; unmatched bases: 5. Written as DNA, the CDR3 is TGCGCCAGCAGCCTGGAGCGGGGGTACCAAGAGACCCAGTACTTC. This encodes CASSLERGYQETQYF.

The V and J genes are TRBV7-3 and TRBJ1-2, with D possibly being TRBD1 (6 bases). In germline, CDR1 is SGHTA, CDR2 FQGTGA. The CDR3 runs to 15 residues. Trimming shortened V by 4 bases and J by 2 bases, and 14 bases separated the two germline ends. CDR3 bases: TGTGCCAGCAGCTCCAAACAGGGAAGGAACTATGGCTACACCTTC. Residues: CASSSKQGRNYGYTF. Full variable domain (missing parts from reference TRBV7-3 and TRBJ1-2): GAGVSQTPSNKVTEKGKYVELRCDPISGHTALYWYRQSLGQGPEFLIYFQGTGAADDSGLPNDRFFAVRPEGSVSTLKIQRTERGDSAVYLCASSSKQGRNYGYTFGSGTRLTVV.

J is TRBJ2-5 and V is TRBV5-1; a weak D match, TRBD1 (5 bases). Germline-derived CDR1 and CDR2 are SGHRS and YFSETQ. The CDR3 is 15 residues long. V lost 0 bases and J 2 bases, leaving 11 bases between the germline ends. The CDR3 loop is CASSLGGQGQETQYF. CDR3 bases: TGCGCCAGCAGCTTGGGAGGACAAGGGCAAGAGACCCAGTACTTC.

In DNA form, the CDR3 reads TGTGCCAGCAGCTCCGGGACTGACAATGAGCAGTTCTTC. Amino acid sequence: CASSSGTDNEQFF. This sequence joins TRBV11-3 and TRBJ2-1, with D possibly matching TRBD2 (6 bases). Germline-derived CDR1 and CDR2 are SGHNT and YENEEA. The CDR3 runs 13 residues. Trimming removed 4 bases from V and 5 bases from J, with 9 bases in between. Full variable domain (outside the CDR3, taken from reference TRBV11-3 and TRBJ2-1): EAGVVQSPRYKIIEKKQPVAFWCNPISGHNTLYWYLQNLGQGPELLIRYENEEAVDDSQLPKDRFSAERLKGVDSTLKIQPAELGDSAVYLCASSSGTDNEQFFGPGTRLTVL.

The rearrangement uses TRBV5-4 and TRBJ2-7; 10 bases map to TRBD2. After removal of 6 bases from V and 5 bases from J, the junction contained 11 bases not matched to a gene. Germline loops: CDR1 SGHNT, CDR2 YYREEE (reference sequence). The CDR3 runs 15 residues. CDR3 sequence: CASTLGPSGSNEQYF. For the CDR3, the DNA is TGTGCCAGCACCCTTGGGCCTAGCGGGAGCAACGAGCAGTACTTC.

This chain links TRBV14 with TRBJ2-1; 11 nucleotides match TRBD2. Germline CDR1 is SGHDN and CDR2 is FVKESK. V lost 2 bases and J lost 10; bases outside the gene matches: 10. This CDR3 region has 16 residues. The CDR3 spells CASSQRLAGPHEEQFF. DNA for the CDR3: TGTGCCAGCAGCCAACGACTAGCGGGGCCCCATGAGGAGCAGTTCTTC.

The rearrangement links TRBV4-1 to TRBJ2-5, with TRBD1 matching 9 bases. The CDR3 spans 16 residues. The J segment lost 2 bases and the V segment lost 2 bases, leaving 6 bases of the junction unmatched. Germline assignment: CDR1 MGHRA and CDR2 YSYEKL. CDR3 DNA: TGCGCCAGCAGCCAACTAGGACAGGGGACACAAGAGACCCAGTACTTC. Translated: CASSQLGQGTQETQYF.

The chain couples TRBV25-1 to TRBJ2-5; the D gene is possibly TRBD2 (6 bases). This CDR3 comprises 15 residues. V was shortened by 9 bases and J by 4 bases, with 21 bases between the two germline ends. Germline V gene lookup returns CDR1 MGHDK and CDR2 SYGVNS. CDR3 protein: CASGQGGIDRETQYF. The CDR3 DNA follows: TGTGCCAGTGGGCAAGGCGGGATAGACCGAGAGACCCAGTACTTC.

This rearrangement joins TRBV7-9 to TRBJ2-5, with TRBD1 matching 9 bases. Germline V lookup: CDR1 SEHNR, CDR2 FQNEAQ (reference sequence). This CDR3 has 15 residues. V lost 5 bases and J lost 5; bases outside the gene matches: 9. The CDR3 protein is CASSPPGTGLETQYF. In nucleotides, the CDR3 is TGTGCCAGCAGCCCACCCGGGACAGGGCTGGAGACCCAGTACTTC.

The chain carries TRBV25-1 and TRBJ1-5; perhaps TRBD1 as D (5 bases). Germline V gene data show CDR1 as MGHDK and CDR2 as SYGVNS. CDR3 length: 16 residues. V lost 2 bases, J lost 2 bases, and 13 bases lay in between. The chain's CDR3 is CASSEVTDNGNQPQHF. DNA for the CDR3: TGTGCCAGCAGTGAAGTGACAGACAACGGCAATCAGCCCCAGCATTTT.